Sequencing of this TCR beta chain was carried out in a study of T cell responses to AZD1222 COVID-19 vaccine. Assay used: immunoSEQ multiplex PCR; TCRdb lists only in-frame clones, some missing. The table includes about 130,000 clones, just over 90% detected once. Findings and limits, study-wide: Clonal diversity may have been underestimated, and the donors were mostly white British, with more females than males.

CDR3 length: 12 amino acids. Per germline, CDR1 SGHVS and CDR2 FQNEAQ. V lost 1 base to trimming and J lost 8 bases, with 8 bases between them. Details on this clone: As yet, its antigen is unknown.

The TCR originated in an adult who received the AZD1222 COVID-19 vaccine. V gene TRBV7-8 combines with J gene TRBJ1-2, with a weak D call TRBD1 (5 bases). This specimen consisted of peripheral blood, obtained 28 days after the second AZD1222 dose. The CDR3 sequence is CASSLGQSGYTF. The CDR3 nucleotides are TGTGCCAGCAGCTTAGGACAGTCGGGCTACACCTTC.